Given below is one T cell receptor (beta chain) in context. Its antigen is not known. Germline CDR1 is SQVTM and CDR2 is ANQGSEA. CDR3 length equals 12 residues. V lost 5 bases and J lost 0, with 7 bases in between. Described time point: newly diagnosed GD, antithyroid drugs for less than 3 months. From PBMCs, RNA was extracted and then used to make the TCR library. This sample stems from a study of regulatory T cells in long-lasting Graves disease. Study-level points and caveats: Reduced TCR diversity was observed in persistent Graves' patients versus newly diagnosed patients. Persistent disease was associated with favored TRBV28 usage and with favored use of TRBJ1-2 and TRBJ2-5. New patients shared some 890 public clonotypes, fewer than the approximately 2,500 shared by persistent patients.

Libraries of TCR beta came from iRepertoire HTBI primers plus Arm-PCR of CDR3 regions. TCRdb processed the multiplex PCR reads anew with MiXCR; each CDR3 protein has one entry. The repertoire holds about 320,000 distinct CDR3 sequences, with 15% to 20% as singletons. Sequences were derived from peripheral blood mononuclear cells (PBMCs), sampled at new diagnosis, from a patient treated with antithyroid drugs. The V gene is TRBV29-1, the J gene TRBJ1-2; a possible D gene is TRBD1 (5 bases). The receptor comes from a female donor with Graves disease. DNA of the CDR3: TGCAGCGTTCGCAGGGCTAACTATGGCTACACCTTC. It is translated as CSVRRANYGYTF.